These T cell receptor beta chains were read from a single sample in a study of cytomegalovirus exposure and HLA in healthy donors. Assay used: immunoSEQ multiplex PCR; TCRdb lists only in-frame clones, some missing. The table lists about 220,000 clones, roughly 75% of them singletons, with 1.8% in the top ten. Sequenced: PBMCs. Receptor source: a woman aged 25 to 39 in good health and CMV-seronegative. CDR3s include the opening cysteine and the closing phenylalanine or tryptophan.

V	CDR3
TRBV11-2	CASSLDGGLQYF
TRBV9	CASSVGGTYSNNEQFF
TRBV5-1	CASSPEGGSYNEQFF
TRBV5-5	CASSLATGSQPQHF
TRBV5-6	CASSLARRDEKLFF
TRBV6-5	CASSYVDSSNEQFF
TRBV7-9	CASSFLPGHRPIDEQYF
TRBV5-1	CASSLAGTSSGNTIYF
TRBV7-2	CASSLGEGTEGYTF
TRBV9	CASSLPRDTQYF
TRBV11-2	CASSPRFSGNTIYF
TRBV9	CASSYTGGPDTQYF
TRBV25-1	CASSGQGLQETQYF
TRBV7-2	CASSLVSSYEQYF
TRBV2	CASSPQGINEQFF
TRBV5-1	CASSLVTGYEQYF
TRBV2	CASSGVPGVQETQYF
TRBV6-1	CATTWTSGETQYF
TRBV6-4	CASSENGGETDTQYF
TRBV14	CASSQFAQGLGSPLHF
TRBV11-2	CASSLGGRVGYNEQFF
TRBV2	CASTGAGGLSYEQYF
TRBV2	CASSPALANTGELFF
TRBV5-1	CASSAGTNTEAFF
TRBV7-8	CASSLGLAGGHYNEQFF
TRBV28	CAANTGSGYTF
TRBV5-4	CASSLKEGAEAYEQYF
TRBV30	CASYRSGYGYTF
TRBV27	CASSYPPSTGQHSPLHF
TRBV7-2	CASSLVLAGGPDTQYF
TRBV10-2	CASSEGGQGETQYF
TRBV18	CASSSQGSYNEQFF
TRBV10-1	CASSDRLAGSYEQYF
TRBV19	CASSTDPYEQYF
TRBV30	CAWSVLGGQRQPQHF
TRBV29-1	CSVELRRFYGYTF
TRBV18	CASSPGQVDTGELFF
TRBV25-1	CASSSSDGTGPYEQYF
TRBV10-3	CAISQGAQNEQFF
TRBV7-2	CASSFARGTYEQYF
TRBV6-5	CASSNQRQVNYGYTF
TRBV7-9	CASSSLDGGTEAFF
TRBV27	CASGRSGTYNEQFF
TRBV2	CASSLGNPGQGGEQYF
TRBV11-2	CASSMFGGYTDTQYF
TRBV19	CASTTNPGQNYGYTF
TRBV10-2	CASGGQGGGYTF
TRBV7-9	CSSSLLPSHSYNEQFF
TRBV30	CAWSVGGEVIFF
TRBV9	CASSVEEGNTEAFF
TRBV27	CASSLSAVPGNTIYF
TRBV19	CASSTDRDTYTDTQYF
TRBV27	CASSLQGARHEQYF
TRBV6-6	CASSLATSGANVLTF